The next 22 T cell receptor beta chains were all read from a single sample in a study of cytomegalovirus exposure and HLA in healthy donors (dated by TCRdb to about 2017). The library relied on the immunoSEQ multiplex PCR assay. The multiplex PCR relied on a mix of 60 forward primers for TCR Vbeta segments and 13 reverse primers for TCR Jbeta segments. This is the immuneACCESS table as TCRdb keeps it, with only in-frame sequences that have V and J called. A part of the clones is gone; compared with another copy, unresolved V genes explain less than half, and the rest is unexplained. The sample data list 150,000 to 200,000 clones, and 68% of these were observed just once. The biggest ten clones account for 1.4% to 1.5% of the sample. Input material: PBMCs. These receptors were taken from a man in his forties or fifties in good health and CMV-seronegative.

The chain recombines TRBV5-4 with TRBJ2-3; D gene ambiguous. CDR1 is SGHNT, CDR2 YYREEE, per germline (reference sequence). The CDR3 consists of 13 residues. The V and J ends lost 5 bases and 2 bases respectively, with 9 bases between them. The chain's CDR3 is CASRPTFTDTQYF. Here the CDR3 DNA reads TGTGCCAGCAGGCCGACATTCACAGATACGCAGTATTTT.

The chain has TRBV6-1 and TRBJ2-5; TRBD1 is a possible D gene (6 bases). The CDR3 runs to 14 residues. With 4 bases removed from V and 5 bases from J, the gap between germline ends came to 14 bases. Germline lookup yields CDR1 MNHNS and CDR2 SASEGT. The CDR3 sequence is CASSGPGVRETQYF. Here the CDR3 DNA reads TGTGCCAGCAGTGGCCCAGGGGTCAGGGAGACCCAGTACTTC.

The chain's CDR3 is CASSPLTGRWNIQYF. For the CDR3, the DNA is TGTGCCAGCAGCCCTCTGACAGGCCGGTGGAACATTCAGTACTTC. The chain recombines TRBV5-6 with TRBJ2-4, with a tentative D call TRBD1 (6 bases). Germline values: CDR1 SGHDT, CDR2 YYEEEE. CDR3 length: 15 amino acids. V was clipped by 4 bases and J by 7 bases, with 18 bases between them.

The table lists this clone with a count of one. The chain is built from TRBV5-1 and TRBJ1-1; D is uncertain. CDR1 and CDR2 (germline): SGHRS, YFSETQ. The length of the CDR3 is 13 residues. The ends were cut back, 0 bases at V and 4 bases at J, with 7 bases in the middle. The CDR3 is CASSLEEGTEAFF. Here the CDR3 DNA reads TGCGCCAGCAGCTTGGAAGAGGGCACTGAAGCTTTCTTT.

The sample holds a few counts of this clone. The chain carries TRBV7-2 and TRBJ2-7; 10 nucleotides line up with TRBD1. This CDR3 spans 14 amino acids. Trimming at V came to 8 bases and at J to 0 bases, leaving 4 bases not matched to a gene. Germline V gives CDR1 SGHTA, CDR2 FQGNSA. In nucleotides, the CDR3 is TGTGCCAGCTCGGACAGGGGGAGCTCCTACGAGCAGTACTTC. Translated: CASSDRGSSYEQYF.

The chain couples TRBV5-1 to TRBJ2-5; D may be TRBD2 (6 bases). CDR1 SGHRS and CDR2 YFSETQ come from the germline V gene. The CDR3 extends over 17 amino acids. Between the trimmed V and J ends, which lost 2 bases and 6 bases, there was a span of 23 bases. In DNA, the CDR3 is TGCGCCAGCAGCTTCGGGAGCAGTCGTGGGGGTGGAAAGACCCAGTACTTC. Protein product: CASSFGSSRGGGKTQYF.

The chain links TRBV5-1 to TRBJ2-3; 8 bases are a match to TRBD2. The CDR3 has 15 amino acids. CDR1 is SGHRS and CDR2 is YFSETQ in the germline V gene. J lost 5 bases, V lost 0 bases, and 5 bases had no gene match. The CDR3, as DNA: TGCGCCAGCAGCTTGGTGCGGGGGGCTGTAGATACGCAGTATTTT. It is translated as CASSLVRGAVDTQYF.

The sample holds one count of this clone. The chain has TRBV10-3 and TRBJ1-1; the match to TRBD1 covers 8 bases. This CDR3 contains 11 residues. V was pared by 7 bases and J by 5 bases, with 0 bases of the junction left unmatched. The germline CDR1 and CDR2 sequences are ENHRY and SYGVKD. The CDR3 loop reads CAINRGTEAFF. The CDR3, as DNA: TGTGCCATCAACAGGGGGACTGAAGCTTTCTTT.

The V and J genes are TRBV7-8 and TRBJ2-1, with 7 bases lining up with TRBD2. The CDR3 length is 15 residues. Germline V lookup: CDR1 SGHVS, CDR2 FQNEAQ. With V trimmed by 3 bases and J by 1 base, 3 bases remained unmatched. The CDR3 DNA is TGTGCCAGCAGCTTCGGGGGGTATTCCTACAATGAGCAGTTCTTC. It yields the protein CASSFGGYSYNEQFF.

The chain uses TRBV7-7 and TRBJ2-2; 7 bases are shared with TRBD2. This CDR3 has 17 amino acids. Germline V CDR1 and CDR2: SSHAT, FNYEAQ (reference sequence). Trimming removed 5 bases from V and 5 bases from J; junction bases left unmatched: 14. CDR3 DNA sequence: TGTGCCAGCAGCCCAGCCGGGACTACTGGGTTAACCGGGGAGCTGTTTTTT. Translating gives CASSPAGTTGLTGELFF.

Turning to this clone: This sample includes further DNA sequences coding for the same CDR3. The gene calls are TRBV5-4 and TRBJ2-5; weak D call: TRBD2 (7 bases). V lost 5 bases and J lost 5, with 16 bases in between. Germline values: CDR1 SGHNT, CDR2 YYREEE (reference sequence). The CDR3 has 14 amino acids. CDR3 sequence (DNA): TGTGCCAGCAGTAGGAGGGGGGGAGGCGAGACCCAGTACTTC. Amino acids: CASSRRGGGETQYF.

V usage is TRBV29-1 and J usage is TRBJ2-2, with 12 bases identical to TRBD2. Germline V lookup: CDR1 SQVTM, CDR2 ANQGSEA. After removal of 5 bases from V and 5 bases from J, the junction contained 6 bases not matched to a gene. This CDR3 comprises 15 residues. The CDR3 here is CSVRTSGGNTGELFF. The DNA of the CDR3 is TGCAGCGTTAGAACTAGCGGGGGGAATACCGGGGAGCTGTTTTTT.

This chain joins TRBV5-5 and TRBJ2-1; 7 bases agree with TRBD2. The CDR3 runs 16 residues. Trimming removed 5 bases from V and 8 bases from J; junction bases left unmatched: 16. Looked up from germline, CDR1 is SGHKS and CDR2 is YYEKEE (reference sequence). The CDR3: CASSLIRGEVMDEQFF. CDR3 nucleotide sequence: TGTGCCAGCAGTTTAATACGGGGGGAAGTGATGGATGAGCAGTTCTTC.

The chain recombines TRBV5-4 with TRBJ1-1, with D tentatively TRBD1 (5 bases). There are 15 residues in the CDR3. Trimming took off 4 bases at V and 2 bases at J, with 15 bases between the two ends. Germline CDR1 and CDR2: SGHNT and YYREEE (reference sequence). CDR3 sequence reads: CASSGTIQDNTEAFF. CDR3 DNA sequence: TGTGCCAGCAGCGGAACAATACAGGATAACACTGAAGCTTTCTTT.

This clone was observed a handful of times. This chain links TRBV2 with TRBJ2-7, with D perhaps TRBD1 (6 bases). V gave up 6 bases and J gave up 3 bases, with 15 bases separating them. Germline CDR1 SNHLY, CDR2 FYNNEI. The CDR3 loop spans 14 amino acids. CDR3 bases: TGTGCCAGCAGCTTGGGGGACACCCTCTACGAGCAGTACTTC. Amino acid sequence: CASSLGDTLYEQYF.

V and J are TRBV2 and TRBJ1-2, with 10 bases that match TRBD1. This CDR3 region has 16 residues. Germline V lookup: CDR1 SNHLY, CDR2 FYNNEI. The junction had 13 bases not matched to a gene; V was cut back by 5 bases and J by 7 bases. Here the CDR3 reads CASSQIPPTGGFGYTF. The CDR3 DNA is TGTGCCAGCAGTCAGATCCCTCCGACAGGGGGCTTTGGCTACACCTTC. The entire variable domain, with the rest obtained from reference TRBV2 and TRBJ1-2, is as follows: EPEVTQTPSHQVTQMGQEVILRCVPISNHLYFYWYRQILGQKVEFLVSFYNNEISEKSEIFDDQFSVERPDGSNFTLKIRSTKLEDSAMYFCASSQIPPTGGFGYTFGSGTRLTVV.

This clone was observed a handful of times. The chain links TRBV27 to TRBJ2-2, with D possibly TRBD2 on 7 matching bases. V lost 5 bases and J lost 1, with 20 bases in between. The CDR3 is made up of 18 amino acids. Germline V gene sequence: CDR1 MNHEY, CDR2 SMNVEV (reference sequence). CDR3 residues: CASSPLVGGAKNTGELFF. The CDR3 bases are TGTGCCAGCAGTCCATTAGTAGGGGGGGCCAAGAACACCGGGGAGCTGTTTTTT.

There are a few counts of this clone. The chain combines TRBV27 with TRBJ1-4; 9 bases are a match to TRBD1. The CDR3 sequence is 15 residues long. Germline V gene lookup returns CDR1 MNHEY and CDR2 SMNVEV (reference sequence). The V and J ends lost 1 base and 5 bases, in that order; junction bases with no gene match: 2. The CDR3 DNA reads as TGTGCCAGCAGTTTATTGGGGACAGGGAATGAAAAACTGTTTTTT. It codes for CASSLLGTGNEKLFF.

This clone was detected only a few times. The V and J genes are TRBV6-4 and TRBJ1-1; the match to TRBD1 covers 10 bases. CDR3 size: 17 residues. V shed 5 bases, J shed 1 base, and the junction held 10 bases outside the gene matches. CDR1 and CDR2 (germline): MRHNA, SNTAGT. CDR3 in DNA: TGTGCCAGCAGTTTGACTTGGGACAGGGGTAGGAACACTGAAGCTTTCTTT. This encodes CASSLTWDRGRNTEAFF.

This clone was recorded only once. The CDR3 is CASSLDRVAPAFF. In DNA, the CDR3 is TGCGCCAGCAGCTTGGACAGGGTGGCTCCAGCTTTCTTT. V is TRBV5-1 and J is TRBJ1-1; the D gene is possibly TRBD1 (6 bases). The CDR3 has 13 residues. The germline gives CDR1 SGHRS, CDR2 YFSETQ. Trimming took 0 bases from V and 10 from J, leaving 13 bases between them.

Here the CDR3 reads CASSYKRGGSYEQYF. In nucleotides, the CDR3 is TGTGCCAGCAGTTACAAGCGGGGGGGGTCATACGAGCAGTACTTC. The J gene is TRBJ2-7, the V gene TRBV6-5; TRBD2 agrees at 10 bases. The CDR3 is 15 residues long. Per germline, CDR1 MNHEY and CDR2 SVGAGI. The ends lost 2 bases at V and 4 bases at J; junction bases unmatched: 5.

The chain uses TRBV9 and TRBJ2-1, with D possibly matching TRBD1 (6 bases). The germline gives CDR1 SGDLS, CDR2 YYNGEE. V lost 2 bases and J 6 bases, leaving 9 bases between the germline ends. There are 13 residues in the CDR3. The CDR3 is CASSVSDSNEQFF. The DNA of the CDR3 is TGTGCCAGCAGCGTTTCGGACAGCAATGAGCAGTTCTTC.